Following are 27 T cell receptor beta chains from one sample sequenced in a study of shared clonotypes between healthy human individuals. CD8 cells classed as naive were CD45RO-negative and positively selected for CCR7, excluding terminally differentiated effector memory CD45RA+ cells. Sequencing was performed with immunoSEQ multiplex PCR; in TCRdb, only in-frame clones are kept and a portion is missing. The data show fewer than 1 million clones, with about 96% seen just once and about 0.25% held by the top ten. Material: naive CD8+ T cells sorted from blood. The receptors originated from a man younger than 45 in good health.

The chain joins TRBV5-6 to TRBJ2-7; D not resolved. V lost 0 bases and J 4 bases, leaving 17 bases between the germline ends. Looked up from germline, CDR1 is SGHDT and CDR2 is YYEEEE. CDR3 length: 16 residues. The CDR3 reads CASSLGSGEIRYEQYF. The CDR3 DNA reads as TGTGCCAGCAGCTTGGGGTCTGGGGAAATTAGGTACGAGCAGTACTTC. The full variable domain, its missing parts supplied by reference TRBV5-6 and TRBJ2-7, is DAGVTQSPTHLIKTRGQQVTLRCSPKSGHDTVSWYQQALGQGPQFIFQYYEEEERQRGNFPDRFSGHQFPNYSSELNVNALLLGDSALYLCASSLGSGEIRYEQYFGPGTRLTVT.

The chain has TRBV27 and TRBJ2-7, with 9 bases aligning to TRBD2. The CDR3 spans 14 residues. The germline CDR1 and CDR2 sequences are MNHEY and SMNVEV (reference sequence). With V trimmed by 2 bases and J by 4 bases, 3 bases remained unmatched. The CDR3 region has the DNA TGTGCCAGCAGTTTAGCGGGAGGGTTATACGAGCAGTACTTC. Protein: CASSLAGGLYEQYF.

This clone was counted once. The gene calls are TRBV9 and TRBJ1-2, with D possibly TRBD1 on 5 matching bases. This CDR3 spans 14 amino acids. The V end lost 3 bases, the J end lost 4 bases, and 13 bases lay between the germline ends. Germline V lookup: CDR1 SGDLS, CDR2 YYNGEE. CDR3 region: CASSDGIDSYGYTF. The CDR3 DNA reads TGTGCCAGCAGCGACGGGATCGACAGCTATGGCTACACCTTC.

The chain is built from TRBV27 and TRBJ2-3, with a tentative D call TRBD1 (6 bases). This CDR3 comprises 15 residues. Germline values: CDR1 MNHEY, CDR2 SMNVEV (reference sequence). Trimming took off 4 bases at V and 0 bases at J, with 11 bases between the two ends. The CDR3 DNA is TGTGCCAGCAGTTATCTAACAGGGAGCACAGATACGCAGTATTTT. Residues: CASSYLTGSTDTQYF.

This chain joins TRBV7-9 and TRBJ2-7; D unclear. The V and J ends lost 1 base and 6 bases respectively, with 7 bases between them. This CDR3 region has 12 residues. Germline V gene data show CDR1 as SEHNR and CDR2 as FQNEAQ (reference sequence). This CDR3 is CASSLEFREQYF. The DNA of the CDR3 is TGTGCCAGCAGCTTAGAATTTCGCGAGCAGTACTTC.

The J gene is TRBJ2-1, the V gene TRBV7-9; D not resolved. This CDR3 spans 16 amino acids. CDR1 SEHNR and CDR2 FQNEAQ come from the germline V gene (reference sequence). V lost 1 base, J lost 0 bases, and 10 bases lay in between. The CDR3 spells CASSLERGSSYNEQFF. Written as DNA, the CDR3 is TGTGCCAGCAGCTTAGAGAGAGGAAGCTCCTACAATGAGCAGTTCTTC.

With respect to this clone: The sample has other DNA sequences that encode this CDR3 too. The chain uses TRBV15 and TRBJ2-3; unclear D gene. Trimming stripped 3 bases from V and 0 bases from J, with 7 bases between. Per germline, CDR1 LNHNV and CDR2 YYDKDF (reference sequence). This CDR3 has 14 residues. The CDR3 loop is CATSRETSTDTQYF. The CDR3 nucleotides are TGTGCCACCAGCAGGGAGACTAGCACAGATACGCAGTATTTT.

V and J are TRBV4-2 and TRBJ2-1; 9 bases are a match to TRBD2. The V gene's germline CDR1 is LGHNA and CDR2 YNFKEQ. This CDR3 spans 17 amino acids. Germline trimming cut 1 base from V and 7 bases from J; bases unmatched to any gene: 11. The CDR3 loop is CASSQAGTSPPGNEQFF. In DNA form, the CDR3 reads TGTGCCAGCAGCCAAGCCGGGACTAGCCCCCCGGGGAATGAGCAGTTCTTC.

The chain carries TRBV5-6 and TRBJ2-7; TRBD2 might be the D (7 bases). CDR3 length: 14 amino acids. V lost 0 bases, J lost 7 bases, and 14 bases lay in between. The germline CDR1 and CDR2 sequences are SGHDT and YYEEEE. CDR3 coding DNA: TGTGCCAGCAGCTTGGGCGGGAGAAGGGGGGAGCAGTACTTC. The encoded protein is CASSLGGRRGEQYF.

This chain connects TRBV9 to TRBJ2-1, with D perhaps matching TRBD1 or TRBD2 (6 bases each). The CDR3 consists of 15 residues. Trimming pared 3 bases from V and 1 base from J, leaving 11 bases between. Looked up from germline, CDR1 is SGDLS and CDR2 is YYNGEE. The CDR3 reads CASSEGGVSYNEQFF. Written as DNA, the CDR3 is TGTGCCAGCAGCGAGGGGGGAGTTTCCTACAATGAGCAGTTCTTC.

As DNA, the CDR3 is TGTGCCAGCAGACCCCGGACCGGGACAGGGGTTATTGACGAGCAGTACTTC. Translated, it gives CASRPRTGTGVIDEQYF. The chain links TRBV27 to TRBJ2-7; 10 positions agree with TRBD1. The CDR3 is 17 amino acids. Germline V gene sequence: CDR1 MNHEY, CDR2 SMNVEV (reference sequence). J lost 5 bases, V lost 6 bases, and 16 bases had no gene match.

Turning to this clone: Other DNA sequences within the sample encode an identical CDR3. The chain employs TRBV4-1 and TRBJ2-7, with 13 bases identical to TRBD2. CDR3 length: 16 amino acids. Germline CDR1 reads MGHRA; CDR2 reads YSYEKL. J lost 3 bases, V lost 3 bases, and 5 bases had no gene match. CDR3 region: CASSHPTSGRDYEQYF. The CDR3 DNA sequence: TGCGCCAGCAGCCATCCAACTAGCGGGAGGGACTACGAGCAGTACTTC.

The V gene is TRBV5-4, the J gene TRBJ2-2; D is undetermined. The CDR3 consists of 13 residues. Between the trimmed V and J ends, which lost 1 base and 6 bases, there was a span of 7 bases. Per germline, CDR1 SGHNT and CDR2 YYREEE (reference sequence). CDR3 DNA sequence: TGTGCCAGCAGCTTGTTTGGGCCCGGGGAGCTGTTTTTT. Protein: CASSLFGPGELFF.

The chain couples TRBV28 to TRBJ2-3, with a weak D call TRBD1 (8 bases). The CDR3 extends over 17 amino acids. In germline, CDR1 is MDHEN, CDR2 SYDVKM. V was pared by 2 bases and J by 0 bases, with 15 bases between. The CDR3 nucleotides are TGTGCCAGCAGTTTACGTCTACAGGGGGGGAGCACAGATACGCAGTATTTT. Translation: CASSLRLQGGSTDTQYF.

The rearrangement uses TRBV19 and TRBJ2-7; the match to TRBD1 covers 8 bases. Germline CDR1 and CDR2: LNHDA and SQIVND (reference sequence). The junction had 4 bases not matched to a gene; V was cut back by 5 bases and J by 4 bases. The CDR3 loop spans 13 amino acids. CDR3: CASSWGTGYEQYF. CDR3 bases: TGTGCCAGTAGTTGGGGGACAGGATACGAGCAGTACTTC. Drawing the rest from reference TRBV19 and TRBJ2-7, the complete variable domain is DGGITQSPKYLFRKEGQNVTLSCEQNLNHDAMYWYRQDPGQGLRLIYYSQIVNDFQKGDIAEGYSVSREKKESFPLTVTSAQKNPTAFYLCASSWGTGYEQYFGPGTRLTVT.

The rearrangement joins TRBV9 to TRBJ2-7; D might be TRBD1 (5 bases). CDR1 and CDR2 (germline): SGDLS, YYNGEE. V was shortened by 0 bases and J by 6 bases, with 16 bases between the two germline ends. There are 15 residues in the CDR3. CDR3 sequence: CASSVESGQPTEQYF. Here the CDR3 DNA reads TGTGCCAGCAGCGTAGAGTCAGGGCAACCAACCGAGCAGTACTTC.

V and J are TRBV11-3 and TRBJ2-3; 13 nucleotides line up with TRBD2. V shed 2 bases, J shed 4 bases, and the junction held 3 bases outside the gene matches. Germline V CDR1 and CDR2: SGHNT, YENEEA. CDR3 length: 16 amino acids. Here the CDR3 DNA reads TGTGCCAGCAGCTTACGGACTAGCGGGAGTTCAGATACGCAGTATTTT. Protein sequence: CASSLRTSGSSDTQYF.

The CDR3: CASSLGQGAGELFF. In DNA form, the CDR3 reads TGTGCCAGCAGCTTGGGGCAGGGGGCCGGGGAGCTGTTTTTT. The V call is TRBV5-6, the J call TRBJ2-2; 7 nucleotides align to TRBD1. V lost 0 bases, J lost 6 bases, and 2 bases stayed unmatched. The CDR3 covers 14 residues. Looked up from germline, CDR1 is SGHDT and CDR2 is YYEEEE.

The chain employs TRBV4-1 and TRBJ2-5, with TRBD2 identical over 11 bases. Germline-derived CDR1 and CDR2 are MGHRA and YSYEKL. This CDR3 is built from 16 residues. J was trimmed by 1 base and V by 4 bases; bases with no gene match: 5. The DNA of the CDR3 is TGCGCCAGCAGCCTGGGACTAGCGGAGATCCAAGAGACCCAGTACTTC. Translation: CASSLGLAEIQETQYF.

The gene calls are TRBV7-2 and TRBJ1-3; D is ambiguous. This CDR3 has 17 amino acids. CDR1 is SGHTA and CDR2 is FQGNSA in the germline V gene. The germline V and J ends were trimmed by 7 bases and 0 bases, with 19 bases remaining between them. Here the CDR3 reads CASTTSGPAISGNTIYF. The CDR3 coding sequence is TGTGCCAGCACCACATCCGGGCCAGCGATCTCTGGAAACACCATATATTTT.

This clone was seen only once. This chain uses TRBV7-9 with TRBJ2-5; no firm D call. The length of the CDR3 is 13 residues. Germline V gene lookup returns CDR1 SEHNR and CDR2 FQNEAQ (reference sequence). The germline V and J ends were trimmed by 1 base and 4 bases, with 7 bases remaining between them. The CDR3 DNA reads TGTGCCAGCAGCTTAGAACGAGGAGAGACCCAGTACTTC. Protein product: CASSLERGETQYF.

The chain links TRBV21-1 to TRBJ2-1; the D call in the table, TRBD2, was not verified against the DNA. TRBV21-1 is a pseudogene segment. This CDR3 is built from 20 residues. The CDR3 bases are TGTGCCAGCAGCAAATGTCAAGGATGTGGACTAGCGGGAGTCAACAATGAGCAGTTCTTC. It translates to CASSKCQGCGLAGVNNEQFF.

V usage is TRBV9 and J usage is TRBJ2-5, with D possibly being TRBD2 (6 bases). The V end lost 7 bases, the J end lost 5 bases, and 18 bases lay between the germline ends. The germline gives CDR1 SGDLS, CDR2 YYNGEE. The CDR3 length is 14 residues. Here the CDR3 reads CASGGGGVGETQYF. The DNA for the CDR3 is TGTGCCAGCGGCGGTGGAGGGGTCGGTGAGACCCAGTACTTC.

This rearrangement joins TRBV14 to TRBJ1-4; TRBD1 aligns across 8 bases. The CDR3 totals 13 residues. Germline CDR1 SGHDN, CDR2 FVKESK. Losses at the gene ends were 4 bases for V and 14 bases for J; bases not matched to a gene: 9. This CDR3 reads CASSPGQGPGLFF. CDR3 nucleotide sequence: TGTGCCAGCAGCCCAGGACAGGGCCCCGGGCTGTTTTTT. The full variable domain, its missing parts supplied by reference TRBV14 and TRBJ1-4, is EAGVTQFPSHSVIEKGQTVTLRCDPISGHDNLYWYRRVMGKEIKFLLHFVKESKQDESGMPNNRFLAERTGGTYSTLKVQPAELEDSGVYFCASSPGQGPGLFFGSGTQLSVL.

Of note for this clone: The sample contains more than one DNA sequence encoding this CDR3. The chain uses TRBV9 and TRBJ2-7; D is possibly TRBD1 (5 bases). The CDR3 consists of 13 residues. CDR1 is SGDLS and CDR2 is YYNGEE in the germline V gene. V dropped 0 bases and J dropped 1 base, with 5 bases sitting between them. The CDR3 reads CASSVGQSYEQYF. In nucleotides, the CDR3 is TGTGCCAGCAGCGTAGGACAGTCCTACGAGCAGTACTTC.

The CDR3 is CASSLWASGIYNEQFF. The CDR3 coding sequence is TGTGCCAGCAGCTTATGGGCTAGCGGGATCTACAATGAGCAGTTCTTC. The chain couples TRBV11-1 to TRBJ2-1; 9 positions agree with TRBD2. The ends lost 2 bases at V and 3 bases at J; junction bases unmatched: 5. Germline assignment: CDR1 SGHAT and CDR2 FQDESV (reference sequence). The CDR3 loop spans 16 amino acids.

CDR3 sequence reads: CASSLAPWDVEQYF. CDR3 bases: TGTGCCAGCAGCCTGGCTCCCTGGGACGTCGAGCAGTACTTC. The V and J genes are TRBV5-5 and TRBJ2-7; D may match TRBD1 or TRBD2 (5 bases each). The CDR3 totals 14 residues. V was shortened by 4 bases and J by 6 bases, with 17 bases between the two germline ends. The germline V gene has CDR1 SGHKS and CDR2 YYEKEE (reference sequence).